The clone carrying this TCR beta chain has more than one count but fewer than ten. Antigen unknown. TCRdb re-derived calls from the 5' RACE reads in MiXCR, one entry per CDR3 protein. The sample consists of about 120,000 distinct CDR3 sequences, approximately 16% of them appearing once. Looked up from germline, CDR1 is SGDLS and CDR2 is YYNGEE. Trimming stripped 4 bases from V and 8 bases from J, with 12 bases between. This CDR3 spans 12 amino acids. This entry is derived from a study of T-cell memory formation after mild COVID-19. About the research overall: TCR clusters showed largely donor specificity.

Overall study findings and caveats: Cross-reactive memory seemingly joined, as some responding clones were found in pre-infection memory. Contracting CD4+ clones sat mainly in CM and EM; CD8+ in EMRA.

The receptor's source is an adult woman who had mild COVID-19 (a few samples of this study predate the infection). Cell type and time point are not known. The chain employs TRBV9 and TRBJ1-1, with D possibly being TRBD1 (5 bases). Source material: PBMCs or a T cell subset sorted from them (not recorded which). CDR3 nucleotides: TGTGCCAGCAGCAAAACAGACAGCGAAGCTTTCTTT. This gives the protein CASSKTDSEAFF. Full variable domain (remainder filled in from reference TRBV9 and TRBJ1-1): DSGVTQTPKHLITATGQRVTLRCSPRSGDLSVYWYQQSLDQGLQFLIQYYNGEERAKGNILERFSAQQFPDLHSELNLSSLELGDSALYFCASSKTDSEAFFGQGTRLTVV.